Sequencing of this T cell receptor beta chain was carried out in a study of cytomegalovirus exposure and HLA in healthy donors (TCRdb year 2017). As for the study more broadly: An earlier analysis of approximately 640 of the donors reported 250 to 350 Gb of sequence data and more than 90 million unique TCR beta sequences from 150 million to 200 million T cells. An early release covering roughly 600 HLA-typed donors comprised roughly 300 gigabases of sequencing data and around 80 million unique TCR sequences. Among the roughly 400 genotyped donors, approximately 82% belonged to the genetic ancestry cluster associated with self-reported Caucasian donors. The aim of the study was to test whether cataloging public T cell receptors could identify signatures of past pathogen exposure. The T cell repertoires of several hundred subjects were profiled by immunosequencing and related to cytomegalovirus serostatus. Besides the first cohort of roughly 640 subjects, a separate validation cohort made up of 120 or so different subjects was used. The study combined high-throughput TCR immunosequencing, statistical association of individual TCRs with disease status, and machine learning to predict cytomegalovirus infection status. In a later analysis, previously published TCR beta repertoires from 550 to 750 donors were re-analyzed and high-resolution HLA genotyping was added so that TCR occurrence patterns could be studied. In the later analysis, no new phenotypic data were used to find candidate immune exposures; instead, reliance was placed on TCR beta sequences and their occurrence across donors. To decide whether each TCR beta V gene segment behaved as functional or pseudogenic, an earlier analysis of some 540 of the donors relied on high-throughput TCR beta sequencing. Donor age, sex, ethnicity and CMV serostatus were compiled alongside the repertoire data. In a later genetic analysis, genome-wide SNP genotypes for about 55% of the roughly 670 donors were used, and that subset was treated as a discovery cohort. All discovery cohort repertoires had been generated on a single sequencing platform. HLA typing covered class I and class II loci at four-digit resolution. Typing coverage differed by locus: A, B, C, DRB1 and DQB1 were typed in about 620-640 donors, DQA1 in 500 to 550, DPA1 in around 580, and DPB1 in just under 490. Because of strong linkage in the cohort, 5 or 6 DR-DQ haplotypes were treated as single units for association and clustering. Across some 400 genotyped donors of the cohort, an average of about 220,000 unique TCR beta nucleotide sequences per donor were sequenced, and approximately 17% of those sequences were non-productive.

In total, fewer than 750 healthy bone marrow donors made up the cohort. All cohort members were sampled while nominally healthy, although unrecorded immune exposures were likely present. The donor tested CMV seronegative and was one of the 352 seronegative cohort members. A peripheral blood sample was provided by each donor, and peripheral blood mononuclear cells were used for TCR beta sequencing. The Qiagen DNeasy Blood Extraction Kit was used to extract genomic DNA from the blood cell samples. The library was obtained by the immunoSEQ multiplex PCR assay. The multiplex PCR relied on a mix of 60 forward primers for TCR Vbeta segments and 13 reverse primers for TCR Jbeta segments. A multiplex PCR assay on genomic DNA amplified the CDR3 region of rearranged TCR beta genes. On the Illumina HiSeq System, the amplified TCR beta libraries were sequenced as 87-base-pair reads. As for the authors' bioinformatics: A later analysis tallied 75 million to 95 million unique TCR beta chains across the 700 or so repertoires, and about 10 million of those chains were shared by two or more donors. Raw reads were error-corrected and collapsed into unique sequences by a nearest-neighbor algorithm in which closely related sequences were merged to remove PCR and sequencing errors. CDR3 sequences were aligned to IMGT reference sequences to assign V, D and J gene segments. For a sequence to be retained, a match of at least six nucleotides to both a V gene segment and a J gene segment was required. Rearrangements were classified as productive when the CDR3 lacked stop codons and remained in frame with V and J, and all other rearrangements were classified as non-productive. Following IMGT convention, CDR3 was defined as the stretch from the second conserved V-encoded cysteine up to the conserved J-encoded phenylalanine. Sequences without an unambiguous match to a single V gene segment were excluded from the earlier analysis of 450 to 750 of the donors. An earlier analysis of almost 600 of the donors classified V segments as functional when productive rearrangements were above 56.7% and as segregating when the standard deviation between donors was above 5%. To diagnose cytomegalovirus status from the catalog of TCR beta chain sequences, a statistical classification framework was built. A later analysis assigned V and J genes by comparing TCR nucleotide sequences with IMGT/GENE-DB human TR gene sequences. A later analysis assigned CDR3 sequences and most-parsimonious VDJ recombination scenarios with the TCRdist pipeline. In a later analysis, each TCR beta chain was defined by its CDR3 amino acid sequence together with its V-gene family, and reads lacking a unique V-gene family were excluded. In a later analysis, a few hundred highly shared, low-generation-probability nucleotide sequences were removed to address suspected cross-contamination and a sequencing artifact. For each public chain, a later analysis derived a clonal expansion index from normalized ranks of inferred template counts within each repertoire. A later analysis computed generation probabilities with a VDJ recombination model fitted to out-of-frame rearrangements, and checked the results against IGoR. Hypergeometric tests were used in a later analysis to score TCR-TCR, TCR-HLA and TCR-CMV co-occurrence, with a repertoire-size bias correction applied to the TCR pairs. To estimate false discovery rates, a later analysis permuted the HLA or CMV assignments 20 times. In a later analysis, co-occurring TCRs were grouped using DBSCAN, and TCRdist sequence similarity was added for clustering within HLA-allele-positive subsets. Repertoires with fewer than 30,000 or more than 120,000 public chains, plus five repertoires with anomalous nucleotide sharing, were excluded from co-occurrence clustering. TCRdb retrieved this table from immuneACCESS and kept in-frame rearrangements only. Not all clones are present; in checked studies, unresolved V genes account for under half, and no reason is known for the remainder. The V and J calls and clone size come from that table; D and trimming were worked out from the DNA. This sample has around 150,000 clones in its table, and around 80% of those were observed once. The leading ten clones occupy approximately 2.3% of the sample.

The table lists this clone with a count of one. There is no known antigen for this receptor. Per-nucleotide qualities are absent, and no much larger clonotype sits a single base away. Clipping removes 3 bases from V and 6 bases from J, with 5 as the unmatched junction base count. The CDR3 goes from the cysteine to the phenylalanine over 15 residues. The sequence is cut down to CDR3 DNA, 45 bases in frame from base 1. Taken from the germline V gene, the CDR1 and CDR2 loops are SNHLY and FYNNEI. Paper-wide results and their limitations: Compared with equally common non-associated chains, HLA-associated TCR beta chains in a later analysis were more clonally expanded and had lower generation probabilities. The presence/absence analyses assumed that sequencing depth was roughly uniform across donors, and that assumption may not be true. According to a later genetic analysis, donors in an Asian-associated ancestry cluster had fewer N-insertions in productive TCRs than the approximately 610-donor mean. Across donors, most TCR sequences were observed very rarely, whereas some public TCRs were present in many individuals. Linkage disequilibrium might explain the correlated functional status among segregating V segments, but an unknown experimental factor could not be excluded. Cytomegalovirus status was reported to be diagnosed by the classifier with high specificity and sensitivity in both the original and validation cohorts. According to a later analysis, TCR association rates differed among HLA loci, with DRB1 alleles showing the most associated TCRs and HLA-C alleles showing the fewest. The authors suggested that the approach could potentially be extended to other disease states and immunological phenotypes. Most CMV-associated TCR beta chains appeared to be HLA-restricted in a later analysis, and the HLA associations seemed to be driven largely by CMV exposure. Broadly in line with IMGT annotations, most TCR beta V segments showed up in productive rearrangements about 90% or about 30% of the time in an earlier analysis of several hundred of the donors. Specific HLA alleles were associated with about 17,000 TCR beta sequences at a false discovery rate of 0.05 in a later analysis. Only TCR beta chains were sequenced in this cohort, and the absence of alpha or paired-chain data limited detectable features. A later analysis reported that several top co-occurrence clusters appeared linked to parvovirus B19, influenza, CMV and Epstein-Barr virus. Assigning TCR associations to individual alleles was difficult when HLA alleles, especially DR and DQ, strongly co-occurred. For the cohort, immune exposure information was limited to CMV serostatus. The sequencing pipeline was judged likely to have produced a cluster of highly shared sequence variants as a technical artifact. Some IMGT-functional V segments, including TRBV6-2 and TRBV6-3, could not be distinguished by the 87-base-pair reads and were therefore excluded. A later genetic analysis associated a missense DCLRE1C variant with V-gene and J-gene trimming of TCR beta chains, and an independent cohort replicated the association. The earlier analysis of about 600 of the donors excluded 15 to 20 rarely observed V segments, including chromosome 9 orphons, because counts were too low. HLA typing was unavailable for some donors at each locus, so association tests used only the typed subset. A further reported finding was that TCR beta sequences accurately predicted the HLA-A and HLA-B alleles for most subjects in the first cohort. In vitro tests confirmed that a few of the cytomegalovirus-associated TCR beta chains recognize cytomegalovirus antigens. A total of 150 to 200 TCR beta chains were listed by the study as associated with cytomegalovirus.

The chain employs TRBV2 and TRBJ2-1, and 10 junctional nucleotides match TRBD2. The sample taken for sequencing was PBMCs. The sequence was collected from a man in his forties in good health and CMV-seronegative. CDR3 protein: CASSDVSGRLNEQFF. The nucleotide sequence is TGTGCCAGCAGTGATGTTAGCGGGAGGCTCAATGAGCAGTTCTTC. Reference TRBV2 and TRBJ2-1 proteins supply the regions before and after the CDR3; the full variable domain is: EPEVTQTPSHQVTQMGQEVILRCVPISNHLYFYWYRQILGQKVEFLVSFYNNEISEKSEIFDDQFSVERPDGSNFTLKIRSTKLEDSAMYFCASSDVSGRLNEQFFGPGTRLTVL.